What follows are 17 T cell receptor beta chains derived from one specimen sequenced in a study of human versus mouse CDR3 diversity and MHC coevolution. Some clones are missing from TCRdb's copy, which holds only in-frame ones; the method was immunoSEQ multiplex PCR. The data show around 77,000 clones, with under 95% seen just once and around 0.15% held by the top ten. Specimen: naive CD4+ T cells from blood. The subset denotes: CD45RO-negative CD62L-positive naive CD4 T cells. These receptors all stem from a person between 25 and 70 years old in good health.

The genes are TRBV5-4 and TRBJ2-7, with D possibly matching TRBD1 (6 bases). This CDR3 is 14 amino acids long. The V end lost 4 bases, the J end lost 3 bases, and 14 bases lay between the germline ends. Germline lookup yields CDR1 SGHNT and CDR2 YYREEE (reference sequence). The CDR3 reads CASSTGQPGYEQYF. CDR3 in DNA: TGTGCCAGCAGCACAGGACAGCCGGGCTACGAGCAGTACTTC.

The J gene is TRBJ2-7, the V gene TRBV30; 9 bases are shared with TRBD2. CDR3 length: 14 amino acids. Germline V gene lookup returns CDR1 GTSNPN and CDR2 SVGIG (reference sequence). V was clipped by 1 base and J by 6 bases; unmatched bases: 7. The CDR3: CAWSGGSGGLEQYF. The CDR3 DNA sequence: TGTGCCTGGAGTGGAGGAAGCGGGGGGCTCGAGCAGTACTTC.

As to this clone: One end of the junction does not line up with germline, which may come from a read error. The CDR3 DNA sequence: TGTGCCAGCAGCTTAGAGCGCCTAGCGGGACCCGGGGAGCTGCTTTTT. Protein product: CASSLERLAGPGELLF. V and J are TRBV7-2 and TRBJ2-2; TRBD2 aligns across 9 bases. The CDR3 extends over 16 amino acids. Looked up from germline, CDR1 is SGHTA and CDR2 is FQGNSA.

The rearrangement links TRBV25-1 to TRBJ2-4; no reliable D call. This CDR3 has 11 residues. CDR1 and CDR2 from the germline V gene are MGHDK and SYGVNS. With 4 bases removed from V and 5 bases from J, the gap between germline ends came to 3 bases. CDR3 amino acids: CASSGENIQYF. The CDR3 DNA reads TGTGCCAGCAGTGGAGAAAACATTCAGTACTTC.

This chain joins TRBV19 and TRBJ2-1; 8 bases line up with TRBD2. In germline, CDR1 is LNHDA, CDR2 SQIVND (reference sequence). The ends lost 7 bases at V and 4 bases at J; junction bases unmatched: 3. The CDR3 length is 13 residues. This CDR3 reads CASTERGYNEQFF. Here the CDR3 DNA reads TGTGCCAGTACCGAGCGGGGGTACAATGAGCAGTTCTTC.

This clone has just one count. CDR3 nucleotides: TGCGCCAGCAGCTTGGCAGGGGCCAATCAGCCCCAGCATTTT. Protein product: CASSLAGANQPQHF. This chain links TRBV5-1 with TRBJ1-5, with D perhaps TRBD1 (6 bases). V shed 0 bases and J shed 3 bases, with 7 bases lying between them. Germline V CDR1 and CDR2: SGHRS, YFSETQ. This CDR3 has 14 amino acids.

The chain joins TRBV5-6 to TRBJ1-2; D might be TRBD1 (6 bases). V gave up 3 bases and J gave up 5 bases, with 23 bases separating them. The CDR3 has 17 amino acids. CDR1 is SGHDT, CDR2 YYEEEE, per germline. This chain's CDR3 is CASSSSLGQGKWYGYTF. DNA for the CDR3: TGTGCCAGCAGCTCGTCACTTGGGCAGGGGAAGTGGTATGGCTACACCTTC.

In its sample, this clone was seen a few times. This sequence joins TRBV21-1 and TRBJ1-5. TRBV21-1 is recorded as a pseudogene. The CDR3 sequence is 12 residues long. In nucleotides, the CDR3 is TGTGCCAGCAGGGAGACGGTTCGGCCCCAGCATTTT. Translation gives CASRETVRPQHF.

The gene calls are TRBV7-9 and TRBJ2-3; 7 bases line up with TRBD2. Germline CDR1 and CDR2: SEHNR and FQNEAQ (reference sequence). The CDR3 is 16 residues long. Losses at the gene ends were 2 bases for V and 4 bases for J; bases not matched to a gene: 9. This CDR3 reads CASSLSAGVSADTQYF. CDR3 nucleotides: TGTGCCAGCAGCTTAAGCGCGGGAGTCTCGGCAGATACGCAGTATTTT.

This clone occurred once. This chain connects TRBV7-9 to TRBJ2-3, with 12 nucleotides matching TRBD2. Germline V CDR1 and CDR2: SEHNR, FQNEAQ (reference sequence). The CDR3 contains 17 residues. The V gene end was trimmed by 3 bases and the J gene end by 4 bases; junction bases not matched to a gene: 8. Here the CDR3 DNA reads TGTGCCAGCAGCTTCTCCCTAGCGGGGGGGCCTCCAGATACGCAGTATTTT. This gives the protein CASSFSLAGGPPDTQYF.

V and J are TRBV11-2 and TRBJ1-6; 8 bases fit TRBD1. J gave up 11 bases and V 5 bases, and 11 bases lay outside the gene matches. CDR3 length equals 15 residues. Germline loops: CDR1 SGHAT, CDR2 FQNNGV. CDR3 in amino acids: CASSAAAGGGAPLHF. CDR3 bases: TGTGCCAGCAGCGCTGCTGCAGGGGGCGGAGCACCCCTCCACTTT.

V is TRBV5-1 and J is TRBJ2-1, with 12 bases that match TRBD2. The germline gives CDR1 SGHRS, CDR2 YFSETQ. CDR3 length: 16 residues. J lost 9 bases, V lost 1 base, and 8 bases had no gene match. CDR3 protein: CASSLRLAGEWGEQFF. CDR3 in DNA: TGCGCCAGCAGCTTGAGACTAGCGGGAGAGTGGGGTGAGCAGTTCTTC.

A word on this clone: Different DNA sequences within this sample yield the same CDR3. V usage is TRBV29-1 and J usage is TRBJ1-1; weak D call: TRBD1 (5 bases). Germline CDR1 reads SQVTM; CDR2 reads ANQGSEA. The V end lost 6 bases, the J end lost 4 bases, and 9 bases lay between the germline ends. The CDR3 sequence is 11 residues long. DNA of the CDR3: TGCAGCGTCGGGGGGGGCACTGAAGCTTTCTTT. It is translated as CSVGGGTEAFF.

The chain uses TRBV25-1 and TRBJ2-7; a weak D match, TRBD2 (6 bases). The CDR3 runs to 14 residues. Germline V gene sequence: CDR1 MGHDK, CDR2 SYGVNS. The ends were cut back, 6 bases at V and 1 base at J, with 13 bases in the middle. The CDR3 protein is CASSLEGTSYEQYF. The CDR3 region has the DNA TGTGCCAGCAGCCTGGAGGGCACGTCCTACGAGCAGTACTTC.

The chain links TRBV2 to TRBJ2-3; D gene ambiguous. This CDR3 has 12 residues. Germline-derived CDR1 and CDR2 are SNHLY and FYNNEI. The V end lost 6 bases, the J end lost 2 bases, and 6 bases lay between the germline ends. CDR3 DNA: TGTGCCAGCAGGGCTTACACAGATACGCAGTATTTT. Translating it yields CASRAYTDTQYF.

This chain joins TRBV5-1 and TRBJ2-7; a possible D gene is TRBD2 (6 bases). The germline V gene encodes CDR1 SGHRS and CDR2 YFSETQ. The CDR3 totals 14 residues. The V and J ends lost 4 bases and 1 base respectively, with 12 bases between them. CDR3 sequence reads: CASSARSGSYEQYF. CDR3 in DNA: TGCGCCAGCAGCGCCCGTAGCGGTTCCTACGAGCAGTACTTC. The full variable domain, with the rest looked up from reference TRBV5-1 and TRBJ2-7, is KAGVTQTPRYLIKTRGQQVTLSCSPISGHRSVSWYQQTPGQGLQFLFEYFSETQRNKGNFPGRFSGRQFSNSRSEMNVSTLELGDSALYLCASSARSGSYEQYFGPGTRLTVT.

The chain joins TRBV7-9 to TRBJ1-6, with TRBD1 matching over 9 bases. Per the germline V gene, CDR1 is SEHNR and CDR2 is FQNEAQ (reference sequence). Trimming at V came to 1 base and at J to 6 bases, leaving 1 base not matched to a gene. The length of the CDR3 is 15 residues. This CDR3 is CASSLEGQGNSPLHF. DNA for the CDR3: TGTGCCAGCAGCTTAGAGGGACAGGGTAATTCACCCCTCCACTTT.